This T cell receptor beta chain was obtained from a study of blood T cell repertoires in COVID-19. Sequencing used immunoSEQ multiplex PCR; TCRdb keeps in-frame clones, though not all of them. The sample has 250,000 to 350,000 clones, approximately 84% seen once. The V segment lost 5 bases and the J segment 2 bases; nucleotides outside the gene matches: 9. The CDR3 extends over 16 amino acids. Germline V lookup: CDR1 SGHNT, CDR2 YYREEE (reference sequence). This clone was seen repeatedly, ten times or more. The V and J genes are TRBV5-4 and TRBJ1-4; 7 positions agree with TRBD1. The sequenced sample consisted of peripheral blood. The receptor was isolated from a human donor with COVID-19, enrolled during active disease. The donor label of this sample is uncertain. Written as DNA, the CDR3 is TGTGCCAGCAGGCGAGACGCGACAGGGACTAATGAAAAACTGTTTTTT. Translation: CASRRDATGTNEKLFF. The full variable domain, with the rest looked up from reference TRBV5-4 and TRBJ1-4, is ETGVTQSPTHLIKTRGQQVTLRCSSQSGHNTVSWYQQALGQGPQFIFQYYREEENGRGNFPPRFSGLQFPNYSSELNVNALELDDSALYLCASRRDATGTNEKLFFGSGTQLSVL.